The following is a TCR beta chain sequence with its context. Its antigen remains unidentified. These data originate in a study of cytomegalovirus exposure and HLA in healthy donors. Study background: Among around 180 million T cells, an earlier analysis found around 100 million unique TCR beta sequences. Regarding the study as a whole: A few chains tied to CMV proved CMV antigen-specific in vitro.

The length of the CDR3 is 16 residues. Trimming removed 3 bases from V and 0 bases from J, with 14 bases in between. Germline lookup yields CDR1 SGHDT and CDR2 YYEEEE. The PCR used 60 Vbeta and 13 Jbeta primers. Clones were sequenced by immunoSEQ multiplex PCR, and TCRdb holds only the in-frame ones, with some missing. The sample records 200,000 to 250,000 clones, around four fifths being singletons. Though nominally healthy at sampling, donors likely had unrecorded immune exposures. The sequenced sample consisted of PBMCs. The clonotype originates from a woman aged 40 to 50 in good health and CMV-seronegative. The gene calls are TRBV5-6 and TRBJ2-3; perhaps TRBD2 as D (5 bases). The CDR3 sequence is CASSSRLMRSTDTQYF. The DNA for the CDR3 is TGTGCCAGCAGCTCCCGACTAATGAGAAGCACAGATACGCAGTATTTT.